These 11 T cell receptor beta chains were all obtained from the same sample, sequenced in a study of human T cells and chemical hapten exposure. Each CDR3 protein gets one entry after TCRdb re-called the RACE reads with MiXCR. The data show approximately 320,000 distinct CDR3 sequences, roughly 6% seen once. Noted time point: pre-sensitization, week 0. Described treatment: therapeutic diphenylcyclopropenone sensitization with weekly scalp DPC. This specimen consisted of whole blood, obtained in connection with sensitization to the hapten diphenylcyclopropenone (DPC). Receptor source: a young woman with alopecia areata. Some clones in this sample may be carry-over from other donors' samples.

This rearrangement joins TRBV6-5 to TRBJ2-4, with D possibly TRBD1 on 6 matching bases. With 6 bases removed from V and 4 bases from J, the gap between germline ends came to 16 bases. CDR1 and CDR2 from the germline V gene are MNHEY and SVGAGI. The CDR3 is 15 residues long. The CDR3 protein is CASRTTGPSKNIQYF. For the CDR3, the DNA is TGTGCCAGCAGAACAACAGGGCCGAGTAAAAACATTCAGTACTTC.

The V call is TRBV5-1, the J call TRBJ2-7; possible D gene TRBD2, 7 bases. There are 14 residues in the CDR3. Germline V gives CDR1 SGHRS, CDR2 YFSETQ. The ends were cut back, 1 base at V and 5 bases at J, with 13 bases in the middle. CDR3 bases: TGCGCCAGCAGCTTGCAACAGGGAGGGGACGAGCAGTACTTC. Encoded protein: CASSLQQGGDEQYF.

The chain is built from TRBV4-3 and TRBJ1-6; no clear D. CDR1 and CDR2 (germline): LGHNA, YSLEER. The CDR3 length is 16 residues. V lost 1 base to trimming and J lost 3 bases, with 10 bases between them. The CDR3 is CASSQASTRYNSPLHF. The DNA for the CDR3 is TGCGCCAGCAGCCAAGCGTCAACTCGCTATAATTCACCCCTCCACTTT.

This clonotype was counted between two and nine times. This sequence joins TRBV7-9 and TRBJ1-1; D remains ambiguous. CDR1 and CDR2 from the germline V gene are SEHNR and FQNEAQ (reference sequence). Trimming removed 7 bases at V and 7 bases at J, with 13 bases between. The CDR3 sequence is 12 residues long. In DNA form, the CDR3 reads TGTGCCAGCATCACTCCCATGGTTGAAGCTTTCTTT. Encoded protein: CASITPMVEAFF.

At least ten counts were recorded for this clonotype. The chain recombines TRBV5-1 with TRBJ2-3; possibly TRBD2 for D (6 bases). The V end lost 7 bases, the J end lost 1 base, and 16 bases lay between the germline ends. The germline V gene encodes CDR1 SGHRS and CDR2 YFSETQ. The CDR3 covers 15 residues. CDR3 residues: CASHRTASGTDTQYF. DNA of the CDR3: TGCGCCAGCCACCGAACGGCTAGCGGCACAGATACGCAGTATTTT.

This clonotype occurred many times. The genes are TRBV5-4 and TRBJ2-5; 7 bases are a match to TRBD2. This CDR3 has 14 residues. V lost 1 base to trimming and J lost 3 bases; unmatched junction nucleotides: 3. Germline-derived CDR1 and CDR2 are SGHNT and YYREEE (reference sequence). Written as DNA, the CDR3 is TGTGCCAGCAGCTTGAAGGGAGGGGAAGAGACCCAGTACTTC. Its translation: CASSLKGGEETQYF.

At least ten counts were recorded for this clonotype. The CDR3, as DNA: TGTGCCAGCAGCTCCGCCTACGAGCAGTACTTC. This gives the protein CASSSAYEQYF. The chain employs TRBV12-3 or TRBV12-4 and TRBJ2-7; D remains ambiguous. CDR3 length equals 11 residues. The ends were cut back, 6 bases at V and 2 bases at J, with 5 bases in the middle.

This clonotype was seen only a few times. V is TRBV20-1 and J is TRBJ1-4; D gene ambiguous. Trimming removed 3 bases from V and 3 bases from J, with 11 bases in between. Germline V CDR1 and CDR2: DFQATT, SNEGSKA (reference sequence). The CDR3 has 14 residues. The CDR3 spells CSARDPGSNEKLFF. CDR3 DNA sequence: TGCAGTGCTAGGGACCCGGGTTCTAATGAAAAACTGTTTTTT.

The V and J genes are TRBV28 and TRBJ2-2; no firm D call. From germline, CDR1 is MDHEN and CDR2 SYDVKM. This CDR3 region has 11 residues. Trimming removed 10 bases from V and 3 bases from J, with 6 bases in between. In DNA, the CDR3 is TGTGCCATCTCGGACACCGGGGAGCTGTTTTTT. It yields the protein CAISDTGELFF.

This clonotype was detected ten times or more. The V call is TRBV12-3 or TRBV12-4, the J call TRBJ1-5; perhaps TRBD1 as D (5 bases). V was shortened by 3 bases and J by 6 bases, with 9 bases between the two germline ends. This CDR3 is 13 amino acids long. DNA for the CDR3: TGTGCCAGCAGTTTGGGCAGGGCTCAGCCCCAGCATTTT. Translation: CASSLGRAQPQHF.

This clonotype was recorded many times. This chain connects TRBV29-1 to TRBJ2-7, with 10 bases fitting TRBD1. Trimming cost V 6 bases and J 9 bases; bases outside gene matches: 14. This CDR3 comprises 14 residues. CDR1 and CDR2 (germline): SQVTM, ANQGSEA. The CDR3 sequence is CSVYATGTGAGQYF. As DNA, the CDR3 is TGCAGCGTATACGCCACCGGGACAGGGGCCGGGCAGTACTTC.